This passage covers 12 T cell receptor beta chains from one sample sequenced in a study of T cell repertoires in cytomegalovirus infection. MiXCR, applied by TCRdb to the reads, yields one record per CDR3 protein. The sample contains 150,000 to 180,000 distinct CDR3 sequences, about a quarter of which appear only once. Sequenced: PBMCs. The receptor source for this set is a human donor in good health (CMV status not recorded). Some clones in this sample may be carry-over from other donors' samples.

V is TRBV24-1 and J is TRBJ1-5; 7 bases map to TRBD1. This CDR3 is built from 14 residues. Germline CDR1 and CDR2: KGHDR and SFDVKD. V shed 4 bases, J shed 6 bases, and the junction held 5 bases outside the gene matches. The CDR3 sequence is CATSDTGQSQPQHF. The DNA for the CDR3 is TGTGCCACCAGTGACACGGGACAGTCTCAGCCCCAGCATTTT.

The chain joins TRBV20-1 to TRBJ2-7; the D call may be TRBD1 or TRBD2 (6 bases each). The CDR3 runs 15 residues. Germline lookup yields CDR1 DFQATT and CDR2 SNEGSKA (reference sequence). With 5 bases removed from V and 4 bases from J, the gap between germline ends came to 21 bases. The CDR3 spells CSASSRGSGRYEQYF. The CDR3 DNA is TGCAGTGCTTCCTCCAGGGGTAGCGGACGGTACGAGCAGTACTTC.

Many counts were recorded for this clonotype. The chain is built from TRBV12-3 or TRBV12-4 and TRBJ1-5, with 9 positions matching TRBD1. The V gene end was trimmed by 7 bases and the J gene end by 7 bases; junction bases not matched to a gene: 11. This CDR3 region has 15 residues. CDR3 protein: CASTGGTGRGQPQHF. The CDR3 nucleotides are TGTGCCAGCACCGGGGGGACAGGGAGAGGGCAGCCCCAGCATTTT.

This clonotype was picked up a small number of times. V and J are TRBV5-1 and TRBJ1-2; TRBD1 might be the D (6 bases). The ends were cut back, 0 bases at V and 2 bases at J, with 17 bases in the middle. The CDR3 totals 17 residues. The germline V gene encodes CDR1 SGHRS and CDR2 YFSETQ. The CDR3 DNA sequence: TGCGCCAGCAGCTTGGAAAGGCTCCGGGGGGCCAACTATGGCTACACCTTC. Translated: CASSLERLRGANYGYTF.

The CDR3 DNA sequence: TGTGCCAGCAGTCCCGGGACAGGGAGGGGGACCCAGTACTTC. This translates into CASSPGTGRGTQYF. This chain joins TRBV12-3 or TRBV12-4 and TRBJ2-5; 9 bases fit TRBD1. Germline trimming cut 5 bases from V and 7 bases from J; bases unmatched to any gene: 8. This CDR3 has 14 amino acids.

This clonotype has just one count. This chain connects TRBV5-1 to TRBJ2-3; no firm D call. This CDR3 is 14 amino acids long. Germline loops: CDR1 SGHRS, CDR2 YFSETQ. V lost 2 bases, J lost 4 bases, and 11 bases lay in between. CDR3 loop: CASSFISGADTQYF. In DNA form, the CDR3 reads TGCGCCAGCAGCTTCATCTCAGGCGCAGATACGCAGTATTTT.

The chain combines TRBV7-9 with TRBJ2-1; D could derive from TRBD1 or TRBD2 (5 bases each). This CDR3 region has 12 residues. Germline lookup yields CDR1 SEHNR and CDR2 FQNEAQ (reference sequence). With 5 bases removed from V and 10 bases from J, the gap between germline ends came to 12 bases. The CDR3 DNA is TGTGCCAGCAGCGGAGGAAGGGACGAGCAGTTCTTC. Translating gives CASSGGRDEQFF.

In its sample, this clonotype was seen a few times. The chain uses TRBV7-2 and TRBJ2-7; TRBD2 aligns across 9 bases. V was clipped by 5 bases and J by 6 bases; unmatched bases: 14. This CDR3 spans 16 amino acids. The germline V gene has CDR1 SGHTA and CDR2 FQGNSA. CDR3 DNA sequence: TGTGCCAGCAGCCCCCAGTCGGGTAGCGGGAGATCCGAGCAGTACTTC. Its protein is CASSPQSGSGRSEQYF.

There are a few counts of this clonotype. V and J are TRBV7-2 and TRBJ2-5, with 7 bases lining up with TRBD2. Trimming took 1 base from V and 7 from J; bases not matched to a gene: 15. The CDR3 extends over 17 amino acids. Germline loops: CDR1 SGHTA, CDR2 FQGNSA. The DNA for the CDR3 is TGTGCCAGCAGCTTAGGTGTAGGACTAGTTGGGGTCTGGACCCAGTACTTC. Residues: CASSLGVGLVGVWTQYF. The full variable domain, completed using reference TRBV7-2 and TRBJ2-5, is GAGVSQSPSNKVTEKGKDVELRCDPISGHTALYWYRQSLGQGLEFLIYFQGNSAPDKSGLPSDRFSAERTGGSVSTLTIQRTQQEDSAVYLCASSLGVGLVGVWTQYFGPGTRLLVL.

This clonotype appeared many times. The CDR3 spells CASSLYDEQFF. The CDR3 DNA is TGTGCCAGCAGCTTATATGATGAGCAGTTCTTC. This chain uses TRBV7-9 with TRBJ2-1; no definite D call. This CDR3 contains 11 residues. V dropped 2 bases and J dropped 8 bases, with 4 bases sitting between them. Germline assignment: CDR1 SEHNR and CDR2 FQNEAQ (reference sequence).

The chain links TRBV28 to TRBJ1-1; D uncertain. The CDR3 loop spans 11 amino acids. The V and J ends lost 8 bases and 4 bases respectively, with 8 bases between them. Germline CDR1 MDHEN, CDR2 SYDVKM. The CDR3 DNA reads TGTGCCAGCGGGTCTGGCACTGAAGCTTTCTTT. Protein sequence: CASGSGTEAFF.

The chain combines TRBV27 with TRBJ2-3; no clear D. The length of the CDR3 is 14 residues. V was shortened by 3 bases and J by 0 bases, with 7 bases between the two germline ends. CDR1 is MNHEY, CDR2 SMNVEV, per germline (reference sequence). The CDR3 protein is CASSLTRSTDTQYF. Written as DNA, the CDR3 is TGTGCCAGCAGTTTGACACGAAGCACAGATACGCAGTATTTT.